These T cell receptor beta chains were read from a single sample in a study of kidney transplant recipient with SARS-CoV-2 infection. A single record per CDR3 protein comes from TCRdb applying MiXCR to the reads. The sample shows roughly 250,000 distinct CDR3 sequences, roughly 26% of them seen only once. Sequenced material: a blood sample, taken at baseline and between days 110 and 120 from a kidney transplant recipient. The receptors shown here come from a male patient between 25 and 40 years old who had COVID-19 and was a kidney transplant recipient. The graft donor may be the source of some T cells. Both conserved end residues are part of each CDR3. Each record gives: D gene, V gene, J gene, clone size, CDR3 protein, CDR3 DNA. A D gene is named only where the DNA matches it firmly. Part of the rows lack a size; the others show once, few, many or a class for expanded clones.

>NA|TRBV6-2/TRBV6-3|TRBJ2-7|many
CASRPGPSYEQYF
TGTGCCAGCAGACCCGGGCCTTCCTACGAGCAGTACTTC
>NA|TRBV7-2|TRBJ1-1|many
CASSLRDGAEAFF
TGTGCCAGCAGCTTGAGGGACGGGGCTGAAGCTTTCTTT
>TRBD1|TRBV6-5|TRBJ1-2|many
CASSYGVVGGNNYGYTF
TGTGCCAGCAGTTATGGAGTAGTAGGGGGCAATAACTATGGCTACACCTTC
>NA|TRBV3-1|TRBJ1-1|many
CASSCTAPISIRTEAFF
TGTGCCAGCAGCTGCACTGCTCCCATTTCAATTCGCACTGAAGCTTTCTTT
>NA|TRBV6-5|TRBJ1-2|many
CASSIARECRKTYGYTF
TGTGCCAGCAGTATTGCAAGGGAATGTAGAAAGACCTATGGCTACACCTTC
>NA|TRBV9|TRBJ1-2|many
CASREMYSRKTYGYTF
TGTGCCAGCCGCGAAATGTACTCAAGAAAGACCTATGGCTACACCTTC
>NA|TRBV11-3|TRBJ1-2|many
CASSSYVDLGKTYGYTF
TGTGCCAGCAGCTCATATGTCGATCTCGGAAAGACCTATGGCTACACCTTC
>TRBD2|TRBV6-6|TRBJ2-3|NA
CASSYSRLAGTDTQYF
TGTGCCAGCAGTTACTCGAGGCTAGCGGGCACAGATACGCAGTATTTT
>NA|TRBV8-2|TRBJ1-2|many
CGSRENDSRKTYGYTF
TGTGGCAGTCGAGAAAATGATAGCCGAAAGACCTATGGCTACACCTTC
>TRBD1|TRBV5-1|TRBJ2-1|many
CASRWDRTASNEQFF
TGCGCCAGCAGATGGGACAGGACAGCTTCCAATGAGCAGTTCTTC
>NA|TRBV29-1|TRBJ2-3|NA
CSVETEASTDMQYF
TGCAGCGTGGAGACGGAAGCTAGCACAGATATGCAGTATTTT
>NA|TRBV5-5|TRBJ2-3|few
CASSLEYTQYF
TGTGCCAGCAGCTTGGAATATACGCAGTATTTT
>NA|TRBV6-5|TRBJ1-2|few
CASSYSSAGNYGYTF
TGTGCCAGCAGTTACTCGTCCGCAGGGAACTATGGCTACACCTTC
>NA|TRBV11-3|TRBJ1-2|NA
CASGITLDLGKTYGYTF
TGTGCCAGCGGCATCACGCTCGATCTCGGAAAGACCTATGGCTACACCTTC
>NA|TRBV7-4|TRBJ1-2|many
CASSSVISARKTYGYTF
TGTGCCAGCAGCTCCGTGATTTCAGCTCGAAAGACCTATGGCTACACCTTC
>TRBD1|TRBV5-6|TRBJ1-1|many
CASSLGRQGLNTEAFF
TGTGCCAGCAGCTTGGGCCGACAGGGGTTGAACACTGAAGCTTTCTTT
>NA|TRBV20-1|TRBJ2-2|few
CSAPLGGGNTGELFF
TGCAGTGCTCCATTAGGGGGGGGAAACACCGGGGAGCTGTTTTTT
>NA|TRBV6-4|TRBJ2-1|many
CASSDRLVGTYNEQFF
TGTGCCAGCAGTGACAGACTAGTGGGCACCTACAATGAGCAGTTCTTC
>NA|TRBV2|TRBJ2-6|NA
CASSETGADVLTF
TGTGCCAGCAGTGAAACGGGGGCCGACGTCCTGACTTTC
>NA|TRBV6-5|TRBJ1-1|many
CASSYRLFRAGIMNTEAFF
TGTGCCAGCAGTTACAGGTTATTTCGGGCAGGGATTATGAACACTGAAGCTTTCTTT
>NA|TRBV20-1|TRBJ2-2|NA
CSARDRSRGGTGELFF
TGCAGTGCTAGAGATCGGAGCCGCGGAGGCACCGGGGAGCTGTTTTTT
>NA|TRBV30|TRBJ1-2|many
CAWRSWRYRKTYGYTF
TGTGCCTGGCGATCTTGGCGTTATAGAAAGACCTATGGCTACACCTTC
>NA|TRBV16|TRBJ1-2|many
CASSLETVVRKTYGYTF
TGTGCCAGCAGCCTAGAAACGGTCGTTAGAAAGACCTATGGCTACACCTTC
>TRBD1|TRBV4-1|TRBJ1-3|many
CASSQIQERDRGQGNTIYF
TGCGCCAGCAGCCAAATACAGGAGCGGGACAGGGGGCAAGGAAACACCATATATTTT
>NA|TRBV5-4|TRBJ2-2|few
CASSLGQQTGELFF
TGTGCCAGCAGCTTGGGACAGCAGACCGGGGAGCTGTTTTTT
>TRBD2|TRBV7-6|TRBJ2-7|many
CASTPLAGGPHEQYF
TGTGCCAGCACCCCCCTAGCGGGAGGTCCCCACGAGCAGTACTTC
>NA|TRBV7-9|TRBJ2-5|many
CASSPGTPGGQETQYF
TGTGCCAGCAGCCCCGGGACACCGGGGGGCCAAGAGACCCAGTACTTC
>NA|TRBV5-4|TRBJ1-2|many
CASCSAVPGKTYGYTF
TGTGCCAGCTGCAGTGCCGTACCAGGAAAGACCTATGGCTACACCTTC
>NA|TRBV7-6|TRBJ1-2|many
CASSSDHESRKTYGYTF
TGTGCCAGCAGCTCGGATCATGAATCTCGAAAGACCTATGGCTACACCTTC
>TRBD1|TRBV28|TRBJ2-1|many
CASRKPQGANEQFF
TGTGCCAGCAGAAAACCACAGGGGGCAAATGAGCAGTTCTTC
>NA|TRBV3-1|TRBJ2-2|many
CASSCLSPISGLTGELFF
TGTGCCAGCAGCTGTCTAAGTCCCATTTCAGGCTTGACCGGGGAGCTGTTTTTT
>NA|TRBV5-4|TRBJ1-2|many
CASLACVPGKTYGYTF
TGTGCCAGCCTCGCGTGCGTACCAGGAAAGACCTATGGCTACACCTTC
>NA|TRBV20-1|TRBJ1-4|NA
CSAGDLGQGNEKLFF
TGCAGTGCTGGAGATCTGGGCCAGGGTAATGAAAAACTGTTTTTT
>NA|TRBV18|TRBJ1-3|many
CASSNPGSSGNTIYF
TGTGCCAGCTCGAACCCGGGGAGCTCTGGAAACACCATATATTTT
>NA|TRBV12-5|TRBJ2-7|many
CASGQGGVGNEQYF
TGTGCTAGTGGTCAGGGGGGGGTGGGTAACGAGCAGTACTTC
>NA|TRBV18|TRBJ1-1|many
CASSPPGGRLKTEAFF
TGTGCCAGCTCACCACCAGGTGGGAGGCTGAAAACTGAAGCTTTCTTT
>NA|TRBV5-6|TRBJ1-2|many
CASSFPGPSEGYTF
TGTGCCAGCAGCTTCCCGGGACCCTCGGAGGGCTACACCTTC
>TRBD2|TRBV20-1|TRBJ2-1|few
CSALAVGSYNEQFF
TGCAGTGCCCTAGCGGTAGGCTCCTACAATGAGCAGTTCTTC
>NA|TRBV5-1|TRBJ1-2|many
CASPRPSVRKTYGYTF
TGCGCCAGCCCGCGACCATCGGTTCGAAAGACCTATGGCTACACCTTC
>NA|TRBV6-5|TRBJ1-2|many
CASSYLGGASYGYTF
TGTGCCAGCAGTTACCTCGGGGGGGCAAGCTATGGCTACACCTTC
>TRBD1|TRBV6-5|TRBJ1-1|few
CASTEVGQGAAEAFF
TGTGCCAGCACCGAAGTCGGTCAGGGGGCCGCTGAAGCTTTCTTT
>NA|TRBV15|TRBJ1-2|many
CATSCVTRCGKTYGYTF
TGTGCCACCAGCTGTGTTACAAGGTGTGGAAAGACCTATGGCTACACCTTC
>NA|TRBV4-1|TRBJ2-7|many
CASSPRTMEGYEQYF
TGCGCCAGCAGCCCCCGAACCATGGAGGGCTACGAGCAGTACTTC
>NA|TRBV24-1|TRBJ1-2|many
CATSARASTRKTYGYTF
TGTGCCACCAGTGCCAGGGCTAGTACCAGAAAGACCTATGGCTACACCTTC
>NA|TRBV6-4|TRBJ1-2|many
CASSVPGSHGKTYGYTF
TGTGCCAGCAGTGTACCGGGCTCACACGGAAAGACCTATGGCTACACCTTC
>TRBD2|TRBV7-9|TRBJ2-3|many
CASSLATGLAGVTDTQYF
TGTGCCAGCAGCTTAGCGACGGGACTAGCGGGAGTCACAGATACGCAGTATTTT
>TRBD2|TRBV20-1|TRBJ2-7|few
CSAIFSGRAYEQYF
TGCAGTGCCATTTTTAGCGGGAGGGCCTACGAGCAGTACTTC